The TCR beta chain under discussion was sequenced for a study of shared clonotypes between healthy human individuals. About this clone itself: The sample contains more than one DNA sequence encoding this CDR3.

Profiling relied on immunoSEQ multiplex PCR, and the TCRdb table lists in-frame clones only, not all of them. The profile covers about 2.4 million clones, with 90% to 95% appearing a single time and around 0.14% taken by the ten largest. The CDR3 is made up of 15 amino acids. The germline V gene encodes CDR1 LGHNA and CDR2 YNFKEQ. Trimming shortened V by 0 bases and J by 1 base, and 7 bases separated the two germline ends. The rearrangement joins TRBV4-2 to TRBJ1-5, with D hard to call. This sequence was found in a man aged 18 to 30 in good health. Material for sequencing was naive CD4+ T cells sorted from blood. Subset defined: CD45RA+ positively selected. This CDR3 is CASSQDRYSNQPQHF. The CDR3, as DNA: TGTGCCAGCAGCCAAGACAGGTACAGCAATCAGCCCCAGCATTTT.